The rows below give T cell receptor beta chains drawn from one sample of a study of early T cells in non-severe SARS-CoV-2 infection. TCRdb reprocessed the 5' RACE reads via MiXCR and lists one record per CDR3 protein. Among about 29,000 distinct CDR3 sequences listed, 4.5% were seen once. Material: whole blood. The receptors come from an adult who was a healthcare worker with PCR-confirmed SARS-CoV-2 infection or an uninfected control (not recorded which). CDR3s include the opening cysteine and the closing phenylalanine or tryptophan. The D gene is left open where the match is weak. Expanded clones get a size class; other rows say once, few or many, or leave the size out.

clone size	V gene	D gene	J gene	CDR3 protein	CDR3 DNA
many	TRBV5-6	NA	TRBJ1-1	CASSLVGAGMNTEAFF	TGTGCCAGCAGCTTGGTTGGGGCGGGGATGAACACTGAAGCTTTCTTT
many	TRBV3-1	NA	TRBJ2-1	CASSQFLLNEQFF	TGTGCCAGCAGCCAATTTCTGCTTAATGAGCAGTTCTTC
few	TRBV11-2	NA	TRBJ1-2	CASSLGSGGHYGYTF	TGTGCCAGCAGCTTAGGATCGGGGGGCCACTATGGCTACACCTTC
many	TRBV20-1	TRBD1	TRBJ2-7	CSASGLGTVRYEQYF	TGCAGTGCTAGTGGTCTTGGGACAGTCCGCTACGAGCAGTACTTC
many	TRBV29-1	NA	TRBJ1-4	CSVEGQSSEKLFF	TGCAGCGTTGAAGGACAGTCCTCGGAAAAACTGTTTTTT
few	TRBV20-1	TRBD2	TRBJ2-7	CSARDLERGDSYEQYF	TGCAGTGCTAGAGATCTCGAGCGGGGGGACTCCTACGAGCAGTACTTC
many	TRBV11-2	TRBD2	TRBJ2-2	CASSLRAGASNTGELFF	TGTGCCAGCAGCTTACGAGCGGGGGCCTCGAACACCGGGGAGCTGTTTTTT
few	TRBV14	NA	TRBJ1-6	CASSQDPSGISPLHF	TGTGCCAGCAGCCAAGATCCTTCAGGGATTTCACCCCTCCACTTT
NA	TRBV20-1	TRBD1	TRBJ1-2	CSARDLAGGAIYGYTF	TGCAGTGCTAGAGATTTGGCAGGGGGCGCAATCTATGGCTACACCTTC
few	TRBV28	NA	TRBJ1-2	CASSLSGDNYGYTF	TGTGCCAGCAGTTTATCCGGGGATAACTATGGCTACACCTTC
many	TRBV7-8	NA	TRBJ1-4	CASSMDTTNEKLFF	TGTGCCAGCTCGATGGACACTACAAATGAAAAACTGTTTTTT
few	TRBV5-1	NA	TRBJ2-1	CASQLGGSSYNEQFF	TGCGCCAGCCAACTTGGGGGTAGCTCCTACAATGAGCAGTTCTTC
few	TRBV5-6	TRBD1	TRBJ1-1	CASSWTGGETEAFF	TGTGCCAGCAGCTGGACAGGGGGCGAAACTGAAGCTTTCTTT
few	TRBV11-2	NA	TRBJ2-5	CASSAPRQELYQETQYF	TGTGCCAGCAGCGCCCCCCGACAGGAGCTGTACCAAGAGACCCAGTACTTC
many	TRBV6-6	NA	TRBJ1-1	CASSYSMRVQTEAFF	TGTGCCAGCAGTTACTCAATGAGGGTACAGACTGAAGCTTTCTTT
many	TRBV18	TRBD1	TRBJ2-4	CASSLTGGAGLAKNIQYF	TGTGCCAGCTCACTGACAGGGGGCGCCGGTCTAGCCAAAAACATTCAGTACTTC
many	TRBV6-2/TRBV6-3	TRBD2	TRBJ2-1	CASSTLAGPSYNEQFF	TGTGCCAGCAGTACACTAGCGGGCCCCTCCTACAATGAGCAGTTCTTC
many	TRBV12-3/TRBV12-4	NA	TRBJ2-7	CASSLGDASYEQYF	TGTGCCAGCAGCCTCGGGGACGCCAGCTACGAGCAGTACTTC
many	TRBV19	TRBD1	TRBJ2-5	CASMKDRGQETQYF	TGTGCCAGTATGAAGGACAGGGGGCAAGAGACCCAGTACTTC
many	TRBV6-1	NA	TRBJ1-6	CASSWTSYNSPLHF	TGTGCCAGCAGTTGGACATCCTATAATTCACCCCTCCACTTT
many	TRBV12-3/TRBV12-4	TRBD1	TRBJ2-5	CASGQGTQETQYF	TGTGCCAGCGGACAGGGGACACAAGAGACCCAGTACTTC
NA	TRBV28	TRBD2	TRBJ2-1	CASFGLAGHNEQFF	TGTGCCAGCTTTGGACTAGCGGGGCATAATGAGCAGTTCTTC
many	TRBV11-3	TRBD2	TRBJ2-1	CASSSGNGDEQFF	TGTGCCAGCAGTAGCGGGAACGGGGATGAGCAGTTCTTC
few	TRBV7-6	NA	TRBJ2-1	CASSSTSYNEQFF	TGTGCCAGCAGCTCAACCTCCTACAATGAGCAGTTCTTC
many	TRBV7-2	NA	TRBJ2-7	CASSLDRVGEQYF	TGTGCCAGCAGCTTAGACAGGGTAGGCGAGCAGTACTTC
NA	TRBV27	NA	TRBJ1-5	CASRRVTGQPQHF	TGTGCCAGCAGGCGTGTGACGGGACAGCCCCAGCATTTT
many	TRBV12-3/TRBV12-4	NA	TRBJ1-1	CASRPGRANTEAFF	TGTGCCAGCAGGCCGGGACGGGCGAACACTGAAGCTTTCTTT
many	TRBV5-4	TRBD2	TRBJ2-3	CASSHPTSGNADTQYF	TGTGCCAGCAGCCACCCGACTAGCGGGAACGCAGATACGCAGTATTTT
few	TRBV11-1	NA	TRBJ2-3	CASSRWSQADTDTQYF	TGTGCCAGCAGCCGGTGGTCCCAGGCGGACACAGATACGCAGTATTTT
many	TRBV7-2	TRBD1	TRBJ2-7	CASSLTGAYEQYF	TGTGCCAGCAGCTTGACAGGGGCCTACGAGCAGTACTTC
many	TRBV6-6	TRBD1	TRBJ2-3	CASRGQGARDTQYF	TGTGCCAGCAGGGGACAGGGGGCGAGAGATACGCAGTATTTT